These 19 T cell receptor beta chains were all obtained from the same sample, sequenced in a study of T cell repertoires in cytomegalovirus infection (dated by TCRdb to between 2018 and 2020). The instrument given in TCRdb is Illumina HiSeq 1500. Through fastp at Q25 and MiXCR, TCRdb rebuilt clones from the public reads, retaining in-frame beta chains. Identical CDR3 proteins give one entry, which carries the most common genes and DNA. The sample table lists roughly 230,000 distinct CDR3 sequences, roughly 22% of them with a count of one. Approximately 18% of the sample goes to the ten largest clones. The sample consisted of CD8+ T cells from PBMCs. The receptors originated from a human donor in good health (CMV status not recorded). Some clones in this sample may be carry-over from other donors' samples.

A few counts support this clonotype. The chain is built from TRBV7-9 and TRBJ2-7; perhaps TRBD1 as D (5 bases). V was clipped by 1 base and J by 3 bases, with 10 bases between them. CDR1 SEHNR and CDR2 FQNEAQ come from the germline V gene (reference sequence). This CDR3 has 14 amino acids. The CDR3, as DNA: TGTGCCAGCAGCTTAGAGGACATTTACTACGAGCAGTACTTC. Protein: CASSLEDIYYEQYF.

The rearrangement uses TRBV6-5 and TRBJ1-2; D gene ambiguous. The length of the CDR3 is 15 residues. V gave up 2 bases and J gave up 0 bases, with 10 bases separating them. The germline V gene encodes CDR1 MNHEY and CDR2 SVGAGI. This chain's CDR3 is CASSYLGHSNYGYTF. CDR3 coding DNA: TGTGCCAGCAGTTACCTAGGTCACTCTAACTATGGCTACACCTTC.

This clonotype was seen repeatedly, ten times or more. The genes are TRBV4-1 and TRBJ2-1, with 7 bases fitting TRBD2. The germline V gene encodes CDR1 MGHRA and CDR2 YSYEKL. With V trimmed by 3 bases and J by 0 bases, 5 bases remained unmatched. This CDR3 contains 16 residues. The CDR3 here is CASSQTPGGSYNEQFF. CDR3 bases: TGCGCCAGCAGCCAGACTCCGGGGGGCTCCTACAATGAGCAGTTCTTC.

A few counts support this clonotype. The V and J genes are TRBV15 and TRBJ1-1, with D maybe TRBD1 (5 bases). This CDR3 has 14 residues. Trimming stripped 5 bases from V and 7 bases from J, with 17 bases between. CDR1 LNHNV and CDR2 YYDKDF come from the germline V gene (reference sequence). In DNA, the CDR3 is TGTGCCACCAGCCGGGACGCACCGGGGCTTGAAGCTTTCTTT. Translating it yields CATSRDAPGLEAFF.

This clonotype was observed at least ten times. This sequence joins TRBV6-2 or TRBV6-3 and TRBJ2-2, with 14 bases that match TRBD2. Germline values: CDR1 MNHEY, CDR2 SVGEGT. Unmatched junction bases numbered 14, after V lost 5 bases and J lost 3 bases. The length of the CDR3 is 20 residues. The CDR3 spells CASSDGPRLAGGPDTGELFF. CDR3 coding DNA: TGTGCCAGCAGTGACGGCCCGCGACTAGCGGGGGGGCCGGACACCGGGGAGCTGTTTTTT.

As for this clonotype: A much more abundant neighbour one base away suggests this may be a read error. V usage is TRBV11-1 and J usage is TRBJ2-1; D is perhaps TRBD1 or TRBD2 (6 bases each). The CDR3 loop spans 16 amino acids. The V and J ends lost 8 bases and 10 bases respectively, with 27 bases between them. Germline V gives CDR1 SGHAT, CDR2 FQDESV (reference sequence). The CDR3 DNA is TGTGCCAGCGCCTGGGGACTTGGGGGGCCGCAACCCGAGCAGTTCTTC. Protein product: CASAWGLGGPQPEQFF.

This clonotype was seen only a few times. The DNA for the CDR3 is TGTGCCAGCAGGCAGGGAGCTGAAGCTTTCTTT. Protein sequence: CASRQGAEAFF. The V gene is TRBV27, the J gene TRBJ1-1; D is perhaps TRBD1 (5 bases). V dropped 6 bases and J dropped 6 bases, with 8 bases sitting between them. The CDR3 covers 11 residues. CDR1 is MNHEY and CDR2 is SMNVEV in the germline V gene (reference sequence).

V and J are TRBV7-6 and TRBJ1-2; 10 bases map to TRBD1. Germline loops: CDR1 SGHVS, CDR2 FNYEAQ. V lost 5 bases and J lost 8; bases outside the gene matches: 8. The CDR3 has 14 residues. The CDR3: CASSDPGTGDGYTF. Written as DNA, the CDR3 is TGTGCCAGCAGCGATCCCGGGACAGGGGACGGCTACACCTTC.

The chain has TRBV4-1 and TRBJ2-7; the D gene could be TRBD1 or TRBD2 (5 bases each). CDR1 is MGHRA, CDR2 YSYEKL, per germline. The CDR3 consists of 16 residues. Trimming pared 1 base from V and 3 bases from J, leaving 16 bases between. DNA of the CDR3: TGCGCCAGCAGCCAAGGAACCGGGACGGCCATCTACGAGCAGTACTTC. It translates to CASSQGTGTAIYEQYF.

This clonotype was seen a few times. The chain combines TRBV20-1 with TRBJ2-3; D possibly corresponds to TRBD2 (5 bases). Germline V gives CDR1 DFQATT, CDR2 SNEGSKA (reference sequence). CDR3 size: 14 residues. V lost 0 bases and J 1 base, leaving 8 bases between the germline ends. DNA of the CDR3: TGCAGTGCTAGAGAGGGTAGCGGCACAGATACGCAGTATTTT. Translating gives CSAREGSGTDTQYF.

This sequence joins TRBV2 and TRBJ1-5; no clear D. From germline, CDR1 is SNHLY and CDR2 FYNNEI. Trimming removed 4 bases at V and 5 bases at J, with 12 bases between. CDR3 size: 14 residues. The CDR3 DNA reads TGTGCCAGCAGTGGGGGATCTAGGGATCAGCCCCAGCATTTT. It codes for CASSGGSRDQPQHF.

This chain uses TRBV28 with TRBJ1-2, with TRBD1 matching 9 bases. The CDR3 is 18 amino acids. From germline, CDR1 is MDHEN and CDR2 SYDVKM. V was pared by 1 base and J by 4 bases, with 13 bases of the junction left unmatched. This CDR3 reads CASSLSTGGDFLIYGYTF. In DNA form, the CDR3 reads TGTGCCAGCAGTTTATCAACAGGGGGCGATTTCTTGATCTATGGCTACACCTTC.

The J gene is TRBJ1-1, the V gene TRBV6-6; no clear D. V lost 7 bases and J 5 bases, leaving 17 bases between the germline ends. Germline lookup yields CDR1 MNHNY and CDR2 SVGAGI (reference sequence). This CDR3 is 14 amino acids long. The CDR3 DNA is TGTGCCAGCACCCTGAGTAGGGCAGGAACTGAAGCTTTCTTT. It codes for CASTLSRAGTEAFF.

This clonotype counts as medium-sized (0.01 to 0.1%). The chain carries TRBV7-2 and TRBJ2-1; D might be TRBD1 (6 bases). There are 14 residues in the CDR3. V was clipped by 1 base and J by 9 bases, with 13 bases between them. The germline V gene encodes CDR1 SGHTA and CDR2 FQGNSA. CDR3 nucleotide sequence: TGTGCCAGCAGCTTAGATTTGGGGGCCGGTGAGCAGTTCTTC. As protein: CASSLDLGAGEQFF. Filled out from reference TRBV7-2 and TRBJ2-1, the complete variable domain reads GAGVSQSPSNKVTEKGKDVELRCDPISGHTALYWYRQSLGQGLEFLIYFQGNSAPDKSGLPSDRFSAERTGGSVSTLTIQRTQQEDSAVYLCASSLDLGAGEQFFGPGTRLTVL.

This clonotype was seen only a few times. The chain employs TRBV20-1 and TRBJ2-1; TRBD1 matches at 10 bases. The CDR3 covers 20 residues. J was trimmed by 1 base and V by 1 base; bases with no gene match: 16. Looked up from germline, CDR1 is DFQATT and CDR2 is SNEGSKA (reference sequence). Here the CDR3 DNA reads TGCAGTGCTAGAGGTAGACCGGGACAGGGGAGCGGGAAGTCCTACAATGAGCAGTTCTTC. Its protein product is CSARGRPGQGSGKSYNEQFF.

V gene TRBV7-9 combines with J gene TRBJ2-2, with unresolved D. The ends were cut back, 4 bases at V and 8 bases at J, with 14 bases in the middle. The CDR3 has 14 amino acids. Germline V gene lookup returns CDR1 SEHNR and CDR2 FQNEAQ (reference sequence). CDR3 sequence: CASSSLQVRGELFF. CDR3 coding DNA: TGTGCCAGCAGCTCCCTGCAAGTTCGTGGGGAGCTGTTTTTT.

A few counts support this clonotype. V usage is TRBV27 and J usage is TRBJ2-7; TRBD1 matches 11 bases. The CDR3 consists of 13 residues. Germline trimming cut 7 bases from V and 6 bases from J; bases unmatched to any gene: 5. CDR1 and CDR2 (germline): MNHEY, SMNVEV (reference sequence). This chain's CDR3 is CASIRTGGREQYF. The DNA for the CDR3 is TGTGCCAGCATCAGGACAGGGGGCCGCGAGCAGTACTTC.

This clonotype was found a few times. The gene calls are TRBV6-6 and TRBJ1-1, with D possibly TRBD1 on 6 matching bases. The V gene lost 2 bases and the J gene lost 7 bases, with 11 bases spanning the gap. CDR3 size: 13 residues. The V gene's germline CDR1 is MNHNY and CDR2 SVGAGI (reference sequence). In DNA, the CDR3 is TGTGCCAGCAGTTACACAGGACAGAATGAAGCTTTCTTT. Translating gives CASSYTGQNEAFF.

This clonotype was found many times. CDR3 amino acids: CASSLGQGLLFF. The CDR3 DNA reads TGTGCCAGCAGCTTAGGGCAGGGGCTACTGTTTTTT. The gene calls are TRBV7-9 and TRBJ1-4, with D perhaps TRBD1 (6 bases). The V end was cut by 1 base, the J end by 13 bases, with 10 bases between. The CDR3 extends over 12 amino acids. Germline CDR1 reads SEHNR; CDR2 reads FQNEAQ (reference sequence).